These 8 T cell receptor beta chains were sequenced from one sample in a study of Graves' ophthalmopathy and Graves' hyperthyroidism. RNA transcripts served as template for amplifying TCR beta CDR3 sequences. Second-round multiplex PCR came after a first-round RT-PCR that employed HTBI primers. TCRdb independently ran MiXCR on the multiplex PCR reads; one entry per CDR3 protein. The table shows roughly 700,000 distinct CDR3 sequences, with roughly 40% occurring only once. The material sequenced was peripheral blood. The receptors stem from an adult man with Graves' ophthalmopathy.

V and J are TRBV25-1 and TRBJ2-7, with 8 nucleotides matching TRBD1. The germline V gene encodes CDR1 MGHDK and CDR2 SYGVNS. Losses at the gene ends were 2 bases for V and 7 bases for J; bases not matched to a gene: 10. The CDR3 extends over 15 amino acids. The CDR3 sequence is CASSEGLPGGNEQYF. CDR3 bases: TGTGCCAGCAGTGAAGGACTACCAGGGGGCAATGAGCAGTACTTC.

This clonotype was seen only a few times. The V gene is TRBV7-9, the J gene TRBJ2-6; possible D gene TRBD1, 5 bases. The germline V and J ends were trimmed by 5 bases and 4 bases, with 24 bases remaining between them. CDR3 size: 19 residues. Germline V gene lookup returns CDR1 SEHNR and CDR2 FQNEAQ (reference sequence). The CDR3 DNA reads TGTGCCAGCAGCCCCCGCCGGGCAGGGAACTGGGCCGGGGCCAACGTCCTGACTTTC. Translating gives CASSPRRAGNWAGANVLTF.

The rearrangement joins TRBV19 to TRBJ2-6; D unresolved. The germline V gene has CDR1 LNHDA and CDR2 SQIVND (reference sequence). This CDR3 is built from 17 residues. V was clipped by 2 bases and J by 0 bases, with 11 bases between them. The CDR3 spells CASSIWEGSSGANVLTF. The CDR3 region has the DNA TGTGCCAGTAGTATATGGGAAGGGTCCTCTGGGGCCAACGTCCTGACTTTC.

In its sample, this clonotype was seen many times. V is TRBV7-2 and J is TRBJ1-1, with 8 positions matching TRBD1. The CDR3 sequence is 12 residues long. The germline V gene has CDR1 SGHTA and CDR2 FQGNSA. V trimming: 4 bases; J trimming: 10 bases; junction bases outside the gene matches: 5. The chain's CDR3 is CASSSDRARAFF. In DNA form, the CDR3 reads TGTGCCAGCAGCTCGGACAGGGCGAGAGCTTTCTTT.

Worth noting for this clonotype: The CDR3 carries no conserved terminal phenylalanine or tryptophan, so it likely arises from a read error. The chain uses TRBV9 and TRBJ1-6; TRBD1 might be the D (5 bases). Germline lookup yields CDR1 SGDLS and CDR2 YYNGEE. Between the trimmed V and J ends, which lost 5 bases and 8 bases, there was a span of 17 bases. This CDR3 is built from 15 residues. The chain's CDR3 is CASSLLGVFDSPLHI. CDR3 sequence (DNA): TGTGCCAGCAGTTTATTAGGGGTTTTTGATTCACCCCTCCACATT.

This chain uses TRBV25-1 with TRBJ2-2, with D possibly being TRBD1 (5 bases). The CDR3 has 14 amino acids. Germline CDR1 reads MGHDK; CDR2 reads SYGVNS. V was pared by 9 bases and J by 7 bases, with 18 bases between. The CDR3 DNA reads TGTGCCAGTAGTATCGCCACAGGCTACGGGGAGCTGTTTTTT. This encodes CASSIATGYGELFF.

In its sample, this clonotype was seen many times. V and J are TRBV15 and TRBJ2-6, with D tentatively TRBD1 (6 bases). Germline-derived CDR1 and CDR2 are LNHNV and YYDKDF (reference sequence). The CDR3 consists of 19 residues. The V and J ends lost 0 bases and 0 bases respectively, with 15 bases between them. The CDR3 loop is CATSRDRGQSSSGANVLTF. The CDR3 coding sequence is TGTGCCACCAGCAGAGATCGCGGACAGTCAAGCTCTGGGGCCAACGTCCTGACTTTC.

Note on this clonotype: A junction boundary mismatches the germline segment, possibly from a read error. The chain carries TRBV7-2 and TRBJ1-2; the D gene is possibly TRBD1 (5 bases). This CDR3 has 16 residues. The germline CDR1 and CDR2 sequences are SGHTA and FQGNSA. The CDR3 spells CASSDQTGARNYGYTF. The CDR3 coding sequence is TGTGCTAGCAGCGACCAGACCGGGGCCCGTAACTATGGCTACACCTTC.